This T cell receptor (beta chain) was identified during a study of blood T cells in healthy people across ages. With a J-beta primer mix and a sample-barcoded 5' primer, a second PCR ran 7 to 11 cycles. Using its own MiXCR run on the 5' RACE reads, TCRdb lists one record per CDR3 protein. Found here are 850,000 or so distinct CDR3 sequences, more than 25% of them singletons; the top ten hold 15% to 20%. The authors drew about 10 milliliters of peripheral blood from each donor. Sequencing input: blood. This TCR was recovered from a woman of 80 years or more in good health.

The CDR3 sequence: CASRVAGGPTDTQYF. The CDR3 DNA reads TGTGCCAGCAGGGTAGCGGGGGGGCCGACAGATACGCAGTATTTT. This chain connects TRBV3-1 to TRBJ2-3, with 11 bases lining up with TRBD2. With V trimmed by 6 bases and J by 3 bases, 5 bases remained unmatched. This CDR3 contains 15 residues. Germline CDR1 is LGHDT and CDR2 is YNNKEL (reference sequence).